These T cell receptor beta chains were read from a single sample in a study of Tregs in tolerant kidney transplant recipients. Measured with immunoSEQ multiplex PCR; TCRdb has only the in-frame clones, and not every one. The sample shows about 66,000 clones, more than 90% of them seen only once. The input for sequencing was CD8+ T cells from blood, taken before the transplant. Receptor source: a human donor who received a combined kidney and bone marrow transplant. Both conserved end residues are part of each CDR3. The D gene is left open where the match is weak. Clone sizes are given selectively: once, few, many, or a class where the clone is expanded.

V	D	size	J	DNA	CDR3
TRBV6-5	-	medium-sized	TRBJ2-1	TGTGCCAGCAGTTACGATCCCGGGACATCGATTGATGAGCAGTTCTTC	CASSYDPGTSIDEQFF
TRBV7-6	-	-	TRBJ2-1	TGTGCCAGCGGGAGCTCCTACAATGAGCAGTTCTTC	CASGSSYNEQFF
TRBV29-1	-	once	TRBJ2-3	TGCAGCGTTGAAGGGACAAACACAGATACGCAGTATTTT	CSVEGTNTDTQYF
TRBV4-1	TRBD2	-	TRBJ2-2	TGCGCCAGCAGCTTCACTAGCGGGAATAAGGAGCTGTTTTTT	CASSFTSGNKELFF
TRBV30	-	-	TRBJ2-7	TGTGCCTGGACCGCGGGGCTTGGCGACGAGCAGTACTTC	CAWTAGLGDEQYF
TRBV18	TRBD1	-	TRBJ2-7	TGTGCCAGCTCACCACCACACCGGGACAGAAACTCCTACGAGCAGTACTTC	CASSPPHRDRNSYEQYF
TRBV4-1	-	-	TRBJ2-7	TGCGCCAGCAGCCAAACCAGAATCTCTGACGAGCAGTACTTC	CASSQTRISDEQYF
TRBV11-2	TRBD1	-	TRBJ2-7	TGTGCCAGCAGCTTAGAAGGACAGGGGGTCTACGAGCAGTACTTC	CASSLEGQGVYEQYF
TRBV27	TRBD1	-	TRBJ2-1	TGTGCCAGCAGCCCCGGACAGGTCTCCTACAATGAGCAGTTCTTC	CASSPGQVSYNEQFF
TRBV11-3	TRBD1	-	TRBJ1-2	TGTGCCAGCAGCTTTGGAGGGGGCGGAACCTTC	CASSFGGGGTF
TRBV4-3	-	-	TRBJ2-7	TGCGCCAGCAGCCAAGATCTCGAGGGCGTCGAGCAGTACTTC	CASSQDLEGVEQYF
TRBV9	-	once	TRBJ1-3	TGTGCCAGCAGCGTAGCAGGGCTCGGGGGTCCTGGAAACACCATATATTTT	CASSVAGLGGPGNTIYF
TRBV5-6	TRBD1	-	TRBJ1-1	TGTGCCAGCAGCTTGGTAGCACAGGGGGCTGAAGCTTTCTTT	CASSLVAQGAEAFF
TRBV27	-	-	TRBJ2-1	TGTGCCAGCAGAGTAGCGGATTTCGGGTACAATGAGCAGTTCTTC	CASRVADFGYNEQFF
TRBV23-1	-	-	TRBJ2-5	TGCGCCAGCAACCCGGGTAGAAAAGAGACCCAGTACTTC	CASNPGRKETQYF
TRBV9	-	few	TRBJ1-2	TGTGCCAGCAGCGTAACACACCACGCTGGCTACACCTTC	CASSVTHHAGYTF
TRBV25-1	TRBD1	-	TRBJ2-7	TGTGCCAGCACCGGGACAGCTGGGCAGCAGTACTTC	CASTGTAGQQYF
TRBV25-1	TRBD1	-	TRBJ1-6	TGTGCCAGCACCTGGGGACAGTTAAATTCCCCCCTCCACTTT	CASTWGQLNSPLHF
TRBV6-1	TRBD1	-	TRBJ2-1	TGTGCCAGCGGGACAGGGAACAATGAGCAGTTCTTC	CASGTGNNEQFF
TRBV6-1	TRBD1	-	TRBJ2-5	TGTGCCAGCAGGACAGGGTTGGGAGAGACCCAGTACTTC	CASRTGLGETQYF
TRBV27	TRBD2	-	TRBJ2-1	TGTGCCAGCAGTTCCACCGGCGGGGGAGTAAATGAGCAGTTCTTC	CASSSTGGGVNEQFF
TRBV27	-	-	TRBJ2-7	TGTGCCAGCAGGGAGTATAACGAGCAGTACTTC	CASREYNEQYF
TRBV9	TRBD2	-	TRBJ2-7	TGTGCCAGCAGTCAGACTAGCTCCGAGCAGTACTTC	CASSQTSSEQYF
TRBV19	TRBD2	-	TRBJ2-1	TGTGCCAGTAGTACGACCCTACTAGCGGGATCCTACAATGAGCAGTTCTTC	CASSTTLLAGSYNEQFF
TRBV9	TRBD1	once	TRBJ1-1	TGTGCCAGCAGCCCAGGGGGCGCAGGGGCTTTCTTT	CASSPGGAGAFF
TRBV5-8	TRBD2	-	TRBJ2-7	TGTGCCAGCAGCGGCGGGGGGATCTCCTACGAGCAGTACTTC	CASSGGGISYEQYF
TRBV11-2	-	-	TRBJ1-2	TGTGCCAGCAGCTTAAGGGGAGGGGTGAAGGGCTACACCTTC	CASSLRGGVKGYTF
TRBV13	-	-	TRBJ2-7	TGTGCCAGCAGCTGGGCCTCAGGGGACCCTTACGAGCAGTACTTC	CASSWASGDPYEQYF
TRBV7-9	TRBD1	-	TRBJ2-5	TGTGCCAGCAGCTTAGGACAGGGCCAAGAGACCCAGTACTTC	CASSLGQGQETQYF
TRBV5-1	-	-	TRBJ2-7	TGCGCCAGCAGCTTGGCGGTTTCCTACGAGCAGTACTTC	CASSLAVSYEQYF
TRBV13	-	-	TRBJ2-3	TGTGCCAGCAGCTTAGCGGGTTCGAGCACAGATACGCAGTATTTT	CASSLAGSSTDTQYF
TRBV11-3	TRBD1	-	TRBJ2-1	TGTGCCAGCAGACCTTATACAGGGGGCGCCCACAATGAGCAGTTCTTC	CASRPYTGGAHNEQFF
TRBV9	-	-	TRBJ2-3	TGTGCCAGCAGCCCCGGTGGGGGGAGCACAGATACGCAGTATTTT	CASSPGGGSTDTQYF
TRBV4-2	TRBD2	few	TRBJ2-1	TGTGCCAGCAGCCCCTGGACTAGCGGGGGAGACAATGAGCAGTTCTTC	CASSPWTSGGDNEQFF
TRBV4-1	-	-	TRBJ2-1	TGCGCCAGCAGCCAAGGCTTAGATGAGCAGTTCTTC	CASSQGLDEQFF
TRBV25-1	-	-	TRBJ1-1	TGTGCCAGCAGTGCCTGGAACACTGAAGCTTTCTTT	CASSAWNTEAFF
TRBV12-5	TRBD2	-	TRBJ2-5	TGTGCTAGTGGTGTTGCCCTAGCGGGAGAGACCCAGTACTTC	CASGVALAGETQYF
TRBV4-2	-	-	TRBJ2-2	TGTGCCAGCAAGGGGGTAACCGGGGAGCTGTTTTTT	CASKGVTGELFF
TRBV5-1	TRBD2	-	TRBJ2-7	TGCGCCAGCAGCTTGACACTAGCGGGGGAATACGAGCAGTACTTC	CASSLTLAGEYEQYF
TRBV30	-	-	TRBJ1-2	TGTGCCTGGAGTGTACAGGACAGAGCCTATGGCTACACCTTC	CAWSVQDRAYGYTF
TRBV25-1	-	-	TRBJ1-1	TGTGCCAGCAGTGAAGAGATAGGGGTTTCGACTGAAGCTTTCTTT	CASSEEIGVSTEAFF
TRBV30	-	once	TRBJ1-2	TGTGCCTGGAGGAACCAGGGGAACTATGGCTACACCTTC	CAWRNQGNYGYTF
TRBV19	TRBD2	-	TRBJ2-1	TGTGCCAGTAGTATCTGGCTAGCGGGTAACAATGAGCAGTTCTTC	CASSIWLAGNNEQFF
TRBV2	TRBD1	-	TRBJ1-6	TGTGCCAGCAGCTACCGGGACAGGGTTAATTCACCCCTCCACTTT	CASSYRDRVNSPLHF
TRBV2	TRBD2	-	TRBJ2-1	TGTGCCACCGGAACCTATCGGGAGGGCCTTAATGAGCAGTTCTTC	CATGTYREGLNEQFF
TRBV7-9	TRBD1	-	TRBJ1-6	TGTGCCAGCAGCTCGACAGGGTATAATTCACCCCTCCACTTT	CASSSTGYNSPLHF
TRBV7-9	TRBD1	-	TRBJ2-7	TGTGCCAGCAGCTTAGTTGGGACAGGGTTCTACGAGCAGTACTTC	CASSLVGTGFYEQYF
TRBV2	TRBD2	few	TRBJ2-7	TGTGCCAGCAGGGCGGGGGGCCTTCTCGAGCAGTACTTC	CASRAGGLLEQYF
TRBV19	TRBD1	-	TRBJ2-1	TGTGCCAGTAGTCGGGACAGGGGGGTGAACACGGAGCAGTTCTTC	CASSRDRGVNTEQFF
TRBV28	-	-	TRBJ2-2	TGTGCCAGCAGTTTCAACAGGTTTTCGAACACCGGGGAGCTGTTTTTT	CASSFNRFSNTGELFF
TRBV6-5	-	-	TRBJ1-1	TGTGCCAGCAGTTACGAGGAGGGGAACACTGAAGCTTTCTTT	CASSYEEGNTEAFF
TRBV5-4	-	-	TRBJ2-5	TGTGCCAGCAGCTTTCGGAGGGAGGTAGAGACCCAGTACTTC	CASSFRREVETQYF
TRBV7-9	TRBD1	-	TRBJ1-2	TGTGCCAGCAGCGACTTACTTCGGGACAGCCCCTTAGTGGCCTATGGCTACACCTTC	CASSDLLRDSPLVAYGYTF
TRBV5-1	-	-	TRBJ1-1	TGCGCCAGCAGCTGGAAGGGGGTAGGGACTGAAGCTTTCTTT	CASSWKGVGTEAFF
TRBV6-6	-	once	TRBJ2-2	TGTGCCAGCAGTTACTCGACGGGGAACACCGGGGAGCTGTTTTTT	CASSYSTGNTGELFF
TRBV19	TRBD1	-	TRBJ2-7	TGTGCCAGTAGTGTTCTGGCAGGGGGCTACGAGCAGTACTTC	CASSVLAGGYEQYF
TRBV9	TRBD2	-	TRBJ2-7	TGTGCCAGCAGCGACCGTACTAGCGGGGGCTTATCCTACGAGCAGTACTTC	CASSDRTSGGLSYEQYF
TRBV7-9	-	-	TRBJ2-3	TGTGCCAGCCGAGGAGTTGGGACAGATACGCAGTATTTT	CASRGVGTDTQYF
TRBV13	TRBD1	-	TRBJ2-7	TGTGCCAGCAGCTTCCGGGACAGACCCTACGAGCAGTACTTC	CASSFRDRPYEQYF
TRBV15	TRBD1	-	TRBJ2-7	TGTGCCACCCAACGGGACAGAATATCCTACGAGCAGTACTTC	CATQRDRISYEQYF